This entry features one T cell receptor (beta chain) sequence. Amplification used 60 Vbeta primers and 13 Jbeta primers. Assay used: immunoSEQ multiplex PCR; TCRdb lists only in-frame clones, some missing. The data show around 220,000 clones, 60% to 80% seen once. The record originates from a study of cytomegalovirus exposure and HLA in healthy donors. Sequencing was carried out using PBMCs. This clonotype was sampled from a woman in her twenties or thirties in good health and CMV-seronegative.

As DNA, the CDR3 is TGTGCCAGCGGAAGCGGGTCCCTTTCGAGAGAGACCCAGTACTTC. Translated: CASGSGSLSRETQYF. This sequence joins TRBV6-6 and TRBJ2-5; possibly TRBD2 for D (6 bases). Trimming left V 8 bases short and J 4 bases short, with 20 bases between. The V gene's germline CDR1 is MNHNY and CDR2 SVGAGI (reference sequence). The CDR3 sequence is 15 residues long.